This T cell receptor (beta chain) was sequenced during a study of Graves' ophthalmopathy and Graves' hyperthyroidism (dated by TCRdb to 2016 to 2018). Regarding the research as a whole: Peripheral blood was collected before any treatment was given, at the time of initial diagnosis. To explore V-J signatures distinguishing ophthalmopathy from hyperthyroidism, a discovery set of around 97 patients (roughly 44 ophthalmopathy, some 55 stable hyperthyroidism) was enrolled. Following sample collection, hyperthyroidism patients were given methimazole at a starting dose of 30 mg daily, and ophthalmopathy patients were given high-dose intravenous methylprednisolone. The study used TCR beta repertoire signatures to distinguish Graves' ophthalmopathy from Graves' hyperthyroidism and to predict progression to ophthalmopathy. In total, approximately 140 blood samples were TCR-sequenced: around 42 ophthalmopathy, some 72 hyperthyroidism and approximately 17 hyperthyroidism-to-ophthalmopathy patients. The 100 or so discovery patients were divided at random into training and test sets in a 7:3 ratio. The independent validation cohort included approximately 19 hyperthyroidism patients plus 17 patients who later progressed from hyperthyroidism to ophthalmopathy. In several hyperthyroidism patients, the T-cell repertoires found in thyroid tissue were compared with those found in blood.

This clonotype showed up many times. Its antigen remains undetermined. No per-base quality is available; no much larger clone lies one base away. For repertoire sequencing, the TCR beta CDR3 regions were amplified from RNA transcripts. The first round was an RT-PCR using HTBI primers with the Qiagen OneStep RT-PCR kit, and this first round was followed by a second-round multiplex PCR, then size selection and purification. The libraries underwent paired-end sequencing with 100 bp reads on an Illumina HiSeq2000. Per the original workflow: Reads were processed with SOAPnuke, discarding reads with adapters, uncalled bases, mean Phred below 15, or no exact constant-primer or identifier match. High-quality paired reads were merged with COPE v1.2.5. Clonotypes were defined as unique nucleotide sequences and were aligned to IMGT TRB V, D and J references using MiTCR v1.1. Only V-J combinations with frequency above 0.0001 were analysed, covering 99% to 99.2% of repertoires. A TCR clonal expansion and chaos score per V-J combination was defined as the ratio of F50 clonal expansion to chaos observed in the TCRdist matrix. Features were reduced by Welch's t-statistics and random forest to approximately 13 V-J combinations, which fed a naive Bayes classifier. The similarity between thyroid and blood repertoires was quantified using the Morisita-Horn index. TCRdb cleaned the public reads at Q25 with fastp, built clones with MiXCR and kept in-frame beta chains. A single entry per CDR3 protein holds the most common genes and DNA from its merged rows. The authors' filters were not applied to this entry. A total of hundreds of thousands of distinct CDR3 sequences appear in this sample, about 15% of them only once. The biggest ten clones account for 9.8% of the sample.

The CDR3 holds 14 amino acids from the cysteine to the phenylalanine. CDR3 DNA is the only sequence kept; it has 42 bases, read in frame from the first base. In the germline V gene, CDR1 corresponds to LGHNT and CDR2 to FRNRAP. V gives up 1 base and J gives up 6 bases, and the segment between their germline ends measures 12 bases. Here is what the overall study found, with its caveats: In cross-validation, the 13-signature model distinguished ophthalmopathy from stable hyperthyroidism with almost 90% sensitivity and roughly 81% specificity, and in the test set the corresponding values were approximately 80% and 68%. Among expanded thyroid clonotypes with frequency above 0.001, most also showed up in blood, which suggests that blood repertoires may reflect the thyroid immune response. No statistical method was used to predetermine the sample size, and group allocation was not hidden from the investigators. In validation, the model predicted ophthalmopathy progression with less than 71% sensitivity and roughly 72% specificity; roughly 11 predicted patients were CT-confirmed with GO in a median of approximately 6.5 months.

Ophthalmopathy patients were characterized by moderately to severely active disease, a Clinical Activity Score of at least 3, a NOSPECS grade of at least 4, and a disease duration under 3 months. Anyone with other autoimmune diseases, uncontrolled infections, pregnancy or lactation was excluded from the study. Diagnosis relied on clinical symptoms, serum thyroxine, TRAb, thyroid ultrasound and orbital computed tomography. Ficoll-Paque density gradient centrifugation was used to isolate PBMCs from about 9.4 ml of fresh peripheral blood. Trizol reagent was used to extract the total RNA, and its quality was then checked on an Agilent 2100 Bioanalyzer.

The sequence came from a woman aged 25 to 39 with Graves' ophthalmopathy. Donor details come from another sample of the same person, matched by shared clones. This sequence uses TRBV12-5 and TRBJ1-1, with TRBD1 perhaps the D gene, on 5 matching bases. Source material: blood. The sequenced DNA: TGTGCTAGTGGTTTGGGAGCAGGGTCGGCTGAAGCTTTCTTT. Protein translation: CASGLGAGSAEAFF.